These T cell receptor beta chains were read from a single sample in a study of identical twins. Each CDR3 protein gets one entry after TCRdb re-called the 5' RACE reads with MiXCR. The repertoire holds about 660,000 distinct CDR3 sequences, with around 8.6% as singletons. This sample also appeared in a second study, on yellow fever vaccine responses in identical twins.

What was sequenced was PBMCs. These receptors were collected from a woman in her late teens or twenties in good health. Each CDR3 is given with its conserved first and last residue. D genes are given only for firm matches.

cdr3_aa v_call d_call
CEGSNEQFF TRBV4-3 .
CASRTGTSGGAEQYF TRBV2 TRBD2
CASSQDRADYSEQFF TRBV4-3 .
CSVEAHREQYF TRBV29-1 .
CSVEYGMNTEAFF TRBV29-1 .
CASSKGLGTGELFF TRBV2 .
CASRNPPDNSPLHF TRBV2 .
CASSQGRHTNTEAFF TRBV4-1 .
CASRPPGADTGELFF TRBV6-1 .
CASNRGTYEQYF TRBV28 TRBD1
CASSLVVSSGAYEQYF TRBV7-2 TRBD2
CASSLVGASGTTKSTDTQYF TRBV5-1 .
CSVELGYEQYF TRBV29-1 .
CASSFGTQETQYF TRBV7-2 .
CASSVTYNEQFF TRBV12-3/TRBV12-4 .
CASSPGQGLQPQHF TRBV7-9 TRBD1
CASRKGQVDNSPLHF TRBV25-1 TRBD1
CASSLRRQGYSYNEQFF TRBV27 TRBD1
CAGKGGQAPQYNEQFF TRBV29-1 .
CASSRLGGEQFF TRBV12-3/TRBV12-4 .
CASSRAGTGVSTDTQYF TRBV11-2 .
CSANVQLAGGRTIYNEQFF TRBV20-1 TRBD2
CASSQDRTENTGELFF TRBV4-3 .
CSGKTGGKETQYF TRBV29-1 TRBD1
CASSLYLWTSGLLGSNTGELFF TRBV5-1 TRBD2
CASSFRGHNDTEAFF TRBV7-9 .
CASSKFYRGRLETQYF TRBV21-1 .
CASSLGWTENTEAFF TRBV27 .
CASRARGGSNQPQHF TRBV6-1 .
CASSTRQNTEAFF TRBV7-8 .
CASSLVMRQGGLQPQHF TRBV7-9 TRBD1
CASSSDSGGAYEQYF TRBV5-1 TRBD2
CASSRGIANYGYTF TRBV3-1 .
CSAPGLAGASEEETQYF TRBV20-1 TRBD2
CASSSWDSLTDTQYF TRBV11-2 .
CASSQPGDYYEQYF TRBV4-2 TRBD2
CASSHGNYEQYF TRBV7-9 .
CASSIPRTGGHTGELFF TRBV7-3 TRBD1
CASRGQGEKLFF TRBV25-1 .
CASSLAGRSSGANVLTF TRBV7-2 .
CASSLTGLAGVVALYEQYF TRBV11-2 TRBD2
CSVPHSRGSYNEQFF TRBV29-1 .
CASSPGTGRSEQYF TRBV5-1 TRBD1
CATSDLSNTGGTGSYNEQFF TRBV24-1 .
CASSVGRGNEQFF TRBV2 .
CAWSSQGIKTQYF TRBV30 .
CASSQEASGRRNEQFF TRBV4-3 TRBD2